Below are 30 T cell receptor beta chains sequenced from a single sample in a study of cytomegalovirus exposure and HLA in healthy donors. Assay: immunoSEQ multiplex PCR; the TCRdb copy retains only in-frame clones and omits some. The repertoire has 65,000 to 95,000 clones, approximately 94% of them found once; the top ten carry approximately 4%. The specimen sequenced was PBMCs. These receptors came from a woman aged 30 to 39 in good health and CMV-seronegative.

This clone was seen only a few times. This chain connects TRBV4-2 to TRBJ2-2; TRBD2 agrees at 12 bases. The V and J ends lost 7 bases and 3 bases, in that order; junction bases with no gene match: 3. The CDR3 has 15 amino acids. CDR1 and CDR2 (germline): LGHNA, YNFKEQ. CDR3 bases: TGTGCCAGCACTAGCGGGAGGGCCGACACCGGGGAGCTGTTTTTT. This encodes CASTSGRADTGELFF.

This clone is a singleton in its sample. The V call is TRBV15, the J call TRBJ2-5, with TRBD2 as a possible D gene (5 bases). The CDR3 sequence is 13 residues long. Trimming removed 5 bases from V and 1 base from J, with 8 bases in between. Germline assignment: CDR1 LNHNV and CDR2 YYDKDF (reference sequence). CDR3: CATSLLVQETQYF. The DNA of the CDR3 is TGTGCCACCAGCTTACTAGTCCAAGAGACCCAGTACTTC.

V is TRBV2 and J is TRBJ2-7; 10 bases are a match to TRBD2. V shed 2 bases and J 3 bases; nucleotides not matched to a gene: 1. The CDR3 extends over 14 amino acids. CDR1 is SNHLY, CDR2 FYNNEI, per germline. CDR3 protein: CASSESSGGYEQYF. In nucleotides, the CDR3 is TGTGCCAGCAGTGAATCTAGCGGGGGCTACGAGCAGTACTTC. The whole variable domain, filled in from reference TRBV2 and TRBJ2-7, reads EPEVTQTPSHQVTQMGQEVILRCVPISNHLYFYWYRQILGQKVEFLVSFYNNEISEKSEIFDDQFSVERPDGSNFTLKIRSTKLEDSAMYFCASSESSGGYEQYFGPGTRLTVT.

CDR3 sequence: CASRSPRTGLNSGANVLTF. DNA of the CDR3: TGCGCCAGCAGGTCCCCCCGTACAGGGTTAAATTCAGGGGCCAACGTCCTGACTTTC. The chain joins TRBV4-1 to TRBJ2-6, with a possible D match to TRBD1 (6 bases). This CDR3 is built from 19 residues. The V end lost 6 bases, the J end lost 4 bases, and 25 bases lay between the germline ends. Germline V gene sequence: CDR1 MGHRA, CDR2 YSYEKL.

The J gene is TRBJ2-4, the V gene TRBV7-9; no clear D. The CDR3 covers 16 residues. The germline CDR1 and CDR2 sequences are SEHNR and FQNEAQ (reference sequence). The V gene lost 2 bases and the J gene lost 1 base, with 12 bases spanning the gap. The DNA of the CDR3 is TGTGCCAGCAGCTTAAACGAGGCCTGGGCCAAAAACATTCAGTACTTC. This codes for CASSLNEAWAKNIQYF.

V and J are TRBV9 and TRBJ1-3, with D possibly being TRBD1 (6 bases). Trimming removed 4 bases from V and 1 base from J, with 15 bases in between. Per the germline V gene, CDR1 is SGDLS and CDR2 is YYNGEE. There are 16 residues in the CDR3. The CDR3 here is CASSPGLGASGNTIYF. As DNA, the CDR3 is TGTGCCAGCAGCCCGGGGTTGGGGGCTTCTGGAAACACCATATATTTT.

The DNA for the CDR3 is TGTGCCAGCAGCGACGGGGTTTCCATGTACGAGCAGTACTTC. Translated: CASSDGVSMYEQYF. The chain couples TRBV11-3 to TRBJ2-7, with a weak D call TRBD2 (5 bases). Germline V gives CDR1 SGHNT, CDR2 YENEEA. The ends were cut back, 5 bases at V and 4 bases at J, with 15 bases in the middle. This CDR3 is built from 14 residues. The complete variable domain, with remaining parts taken from reference TRBV11-3 and TRBJ2-7, reads EAGVVQSPRYKIIEKKQPVAFWCNPISGHNTLYWYLQNLGQGPELLIRYENEEAVDDSQLPKDRFSAERLKGVDSTLKIQPAELGDSAVYLCASSDGVSMYEQYFGPGTRLTVT.

The chain employs TRBV27 and TRBJ2-2, with 12 bases aligning to TRBD2. V was pared by 5 bases and J by 4 bases, with 5 bases of the junction left unmatched. Per germline, CDR1 MNHEY and CDR2 SMNVEV (reference sequence). The CDR3 is 16 residues long. Written as DNA, the CDR3 is TGTGCCAGCAGTCTAGTACTAGCGGGGGGCACCGGGGAGCTGTTTTTT. Its translation: CASSLVLAGGTGELFF.

The gene calls are TRBV5-1 and TRBJ1-1; 8 bases align to TRBD1. V lost 4 bases and J lost 3; bases outside the gene matches: 5. This CDR3 is 14 amino acids long. The germline V gene has CDR1 SGHRS and CDR2 YFSETQ. Written as DNA, the CDR3 is TGCGCCAGCAGCACAGGACAGGGTCACACTGAAGCTTTCTTT. Amino acid sequence: CASSTGQGHTEAFF.

The chain joins TRBV7-2 to TRBJ1-1, with a tentative D call TRBD1 (5 bases). Germline V gene lookup returns CDR1 SGHTA and CDR2 FQGNSA. The V end was cut by 6 bases, the J end by 0 bases, with 11 bases between. The CDR3 is 14 amino acids. The CDR3 nucleotides are TGTGCCAGCAGGCCAGGGCCTATGAACACTGAAGCTTTCTTT. Protein sequence: CASRPGPMNTEAFF.

CDR3 nucleotides: TGCGCCAGCAGCTTGGGCGGGACTACGAACACCGGGGAGCTGTTTTTT. Translation: CASSLGGTTNTGELFF. The chain has TRBV5-1 and TRBJ2-2, with 7 bases identical to TRBD2. V lost 0 bases and J lost 0; bases outside the gene matches: 2. Germline loops: CDR1 SGHRS, CDR2 YFSETQ. This CDR3 contains 16 residues.

This clone is a singleton in its sample. The rearrangement uses TRBV2 and TRBJ1-5; TRBD1 matches 8 bases. The CDR3 spans 16 residues. CDR1 and CDR2 from the germline V gene are SNHLY and FYNNEI. V dropped 7 bases and J dropped 3; count of bases not matched to a gene: 11. The CDR3 here is CASTPWQGASNQPQHF. CDR3 DNA sequence: TGTGCCAGCACCCCCTGGCAGGGGGCCTCCAATCAGCCCCAGCATTTT.

This chain joins TRBV14 and TRBJ2-1; 11 bases fit TRBD2. Germline CDR1 reads SGHDN; CDR2 reads FVKESK. The junction had 9 bases not matched to a gene; V was cut back by 1 base and J by 4 bases. The CDR3 extends over 18 amino acids. The CDR3 region is CASSQGLSGRVNYNEQFF. CDR3 in DNA: TGTGCCAGCAGCCAAGGTCTTAGCGGGAGGGTCAATTACAATGAGCAGTTCTTC.

The CDR3 DNA reads TGTGCCAGTACCCCAACTAGCGGGGTTACAGATACGCAGTATTTT. Translated: CASTPTSGVTDTQYF. The chain uses TRBV19 and TRBJ2-3; the match to TRBD2 covers 10 bases. This CDR3 spans 15 amino acids. V shed 7 bases, J shed 3 bases, and the junction held 7 bases outside the gene matches. CDR1 is LNHDA, CDR2 SQIVND, per germline (reference sequence).

This chain joins TRBV5-5 and TRBJ1-1, with D possibly being TRBD1 (5 bases). This CDR3 comprises 17 residues. The V and J ends lost 6 bases and 0 bases respectively, with 21 bases between them. Per germline, CDR1 SGHKS and CDR2 YYEKEE (reference sequence). CDR3 coding DNA: TGTGCCAGCATACGCACGGGCGACAGATTTATGAACACTGAAGCTTTCTTT. This encodes CASIRTGDRFMNTEAFF.

The sample holds one count of this clone. The V call is TRBV29-1, the J call TRBJ2-5, with a tentative D call TRBD1 (6 bases). The length of the CDR3 is 12 residues. Deletions cut 0 bases from V and 5 bases from J, with 7 bases between. Germline assignment: CDR1 SQVTM and CDR2 ANQGSEA. The CDR3 DNA is TGCAGCGTTGAAGAAAGGGGGGAGACCCAGTACTTC. Residues: CSVEERGETQYF.

The chain uses TRBV6-1 and TRBJ2-5, with 7 bases aligning to TRBD1. Germline values: CDR1 MNHNS, CDR2 SASEGT. Unmatched junction bases numbered 5, after V lost 6 bases and J lost 4 bases. CDR3 size: 13 residues. Here the CDR3 DNA reads TGTGCCAGCAGGGATAGGGGGCGAGAGACCCAGTACTTC. It encodes CASRDRGRETQYF.

This chain links TRBV6-1 with TRBJ2-1, with 10 positions matching TRBD2. Germline CDR1 is MNHNS and CDR2 is SASEGT. The CDR3 has 15 residues. V was pared by 4 bases and J by 3 bases, with 3 bases of the junction left unmatched. The CDR3 DNA sequence: TGTGCCAGCAGTGTGGCTAGCGGGGGCTACAATGAGCAGTTCTTC. It encodes CASSVASGGYNEQFF.

This clone was observed a few times. This sequence joins TRBV7-3 and TRBJ2-1, with 8 positions matching TRBD2. V shed 4 bases and J 10 bases; nucleotides not matched to a gene: 9. Germline V gene lookup returns CDR1 SGHTA and CDR2 FQGTGA. The CDR3 is made up of 14 amino acids. The CDR3, as DNA: TGTGCCAGCAGCTACTCCTGGACTAGCCGGGAGCAGTTCTTC. Its translation: CASSYSWTSREQFF.

The chain joins TRBV19 to TRBJ1-4, with TRBD1 as a possible D gene (6 bases). Germline V gives CDR1 LNHDA, CDR2 SQIVND (reference sequence). V shed 8 bases and J shed 5 bases, with 15 bases lying between them. There are 14 residues in the CDR3. The CDR3 spells CASGEVGANEKLFF. Here the CDR3 DNA reads TGTGCCAGTGGAGAGGTGGGGGCGAATGAAAAACTGTTTTTT.

This chain uses TRBV6-5 with TRBJ1-1, with D perhaps TRBD1 (5 bases). CDR3 length: 15 residues. The V and J ends lost 0 bases and 0 bases respectively, with 8 bases between them. CDR1 MNHEY and CDR2 SVGAGI come from the germline V gene. This chain's CDR3 is CASSYSAGLNTEAFF. DNA of the CDR3: TGTGCCAGCAGTTACTCGGCAGGGTTGAACACTGAAGCTTTCTTT.

V and J are TRBV9 and TRBJ2-2; 7 bases line up with TRBD2. The junction had 6 bases not matched to a gene; V was cut back by 4 bases and J by 0 bases. This CDR3 comprises 16 residues. Looked up from germline, CDR1 is SGDLS and CDR2 is YYNGEE. CDR3 bases: TGTGCCAGCAGCCCGCGTGGGGGGGCGAACACCGGGGAGCTGTTTTTT. Its protein product is CASSPRGGANTGELFF.

This chain joins TRBV4-1 and TRBJ2-5, with 11 bases that match TRBD2. The germline gives CDR1 MGHRA, CDR2 YSYEKL. With 0 bases clipped from V and 5 bases from J, the junction kept 5 bases outside the gene matches. This CDR3 contains 16 residues. The CDR3 reads CASSQDRTSGWETQYF. The CDR3 nucleotides read TGCGCCAGCAGCCAAGATAGGACTAGCGGGTGGGAGACCCAGTACTTC.

This clone was observed once. The chain is built from TRBV18 and TRBJ2-2; 11 nucleotides agree with TRBD1. The CDR3 consists of 16 residues. Germline CDR1 is KGHSH and CDR2 is LQKENI. V lost 3 bases to trimming and J lost 3 bases; unmatched junction nucleotides: 3. This chain's CDR3 is CASSPPGQGDTGELFF. The CDR3 DNA reads as TGTGCCAGCTCACCTCCGGGACAGGGGGACACCGGGGAGCTGTTTTTT.

This clone came up once. This rearrangement joins TRBV10-1 to TRBJ2-3; 7 nucleotides line up with TRBD2. Trimming at V came to 7 bases and at J to 2 bases, leaving 6 bases not matched to a gene. Per germline, CDR1 WNHNN and CDR2 SYGVQD (reference sequence). The CDR3 consists of 14 residues. CDR3: CASKRDPATDTQYF. In DNA, the CDR3 is TGCGCCAGCAAGCGGGACCCGGCCACAGATACGCAGTATTTT.

Written as DNA, the CDR3 is TGCGCCAGCAGTCTTACCCGCCCCGGGACAGGGAAGATTTTTTCCTACGAGCAGTACTTC. Its protein product is CASSLTRPGTGKIFSYEQYF. The chain has TRBV23-1 and TRBJ2-7; 9 positions agree with TRBD1. TRBV23-1 is flagged as an ORF with uncertain function. The ends lost 4 bases at V and 1 base at J; junction bases unmatched: 20. This CDR3 contains 20 residues.

J is TRBJ2-3 and V is TRBV5-1; the D gene is possibly TRBD1 (5 bases). The CDR3 spans 16 residues. CDR1 and CDR2 (germline): SGHRS, YFSETQ. Trimming took off 0 bases at V and 0 bases at J, with 11 bases between the two ends. The CDR3 region has the DNA TGCGCCAGCAGCTTGGGTGCAGGGCCTAGCACAGATACGCAGTATTTT. It yields the protein CASSLGAGPSTDTQYF.

This rearrangement joins TRBV2 to TRBJ2-7; possibly TRBD2 for D (5 bases). The CDR3 runs to 11 residues. CDR1 SNHLY and CDR2 FYNNEI come from the germline V gene. The V end was cut by 2 bases, the J end by 8 bases, with 7 bases between. DNA for the CDR3: TGTGCCAGCAGTGAACCCGGGAAGCAGTACTTC. Protein sequence: CASSEPGKQYF. The full variable domain, with the rest looked up from reference TRBV2 and TRBJ2-7, is EPEVTQTPSHQVTQMGQEVILRCVPISNHLYFYWYRQILGQKVEFLVSFYNNEISEKSEIFDDQFSVERPDGSNFTLKIRSTKLEDSAMYFCASSEPGKQYFGPGTRLTVT.

This clone came up a few times. The chain links TRBV5-5 to TRBJ2-3; D possibly corresponds to TRBD2 (6 bases). This CDR3 region has 15 residues. V lost 6 bases to trimming and J lost 5 bases, with 19 bases between them. Germline V gives CDR1 SGHKS, CDR2 YYEKEE (reference sequence). CDR3 amino acids: CASTPGVGKKDTQYF. Here the CDR3 DNA reads TGTGCCAGCACTCCGGGGGTGGGTAAAAAAGATACGCAGTATTTT.

This clone was seen only once. This chain links TRBV6-5 with TRBJ2-1; the match to TRBD1 covers 9 bases. CDR1 is MNHEY and CDR2 is SVGAGI in the germline V gene. After removal of 7 bases from V and 4 bases from J, the junction contained 2 bases not matched to a gene. CDR3 length: 13 amino acids. The CDR3 DNA reads TGTGCCAGCACCGGGACAGGGTACAATGAGCAGTTCTTC. It is translated as CASTGTGYNEQFF.